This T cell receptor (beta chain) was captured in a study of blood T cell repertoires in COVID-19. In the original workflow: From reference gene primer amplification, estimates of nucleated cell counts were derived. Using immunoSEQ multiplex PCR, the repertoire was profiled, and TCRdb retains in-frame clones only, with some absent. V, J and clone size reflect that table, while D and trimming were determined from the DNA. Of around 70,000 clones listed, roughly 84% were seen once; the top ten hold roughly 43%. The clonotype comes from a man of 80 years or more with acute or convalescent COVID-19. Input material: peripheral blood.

Here the CDR3 DNA reads TGTGCCAGCAATCTTGGGGGCCCCAAGGACACCATATATTTT. Encoded protein: CASNLGGPKDTIYF. The rearrangement uses TRBV9 and TRBJ1-3; D is perhaps TRBD1 (6 bases). Per the germline V gene, CDR1 is SGDLS and CDR2 is YYNGEE. Trimming stripped 6 bases from V and 8 bases from J, with 18 bases between. This CDR3 is 14 amino acids long. The full variable domain, rest sourced from reference TRBV9 and TRBJ1-3, is DSGVTQTPKHLITATGQRVTLRCSPRSGDLSVYWYQQSLDQGLQFLIQYYNGEERAKGNILERFSAQQFPDLHSELNLSSLELGDSALYFCASNLGGPKDTIYFGEGSWLTVV.